Shown below are 6 T cell receptor beta chains from a single sample sequenced in a study of response to subunit inactivated influenza vaccine. TCRdb ran MiXCR on the RT-PCR reads and lists one entry per CDR3 protein. The data hold around 520,000 distinct CDR3 sequences, with about 11% observed a single time. Sequencing was performed on PBMCs from blood, taken on the day of vaccination. The origin of the receptors is a man aged 45-60 years who received an inactivated influenza vaccine.

The sample holds a few counts of this clonotype. The chain carries TRBV5-1 and TRBJ2-3; weak D call: TRBD1 (7 bases). The V gene lost 2 bases and the J gene lost 4 bases, with 11 bases spanning the gap. The CDR3 contains 14 residues. Germline V gene data show CDR1 as SGHRS and CDR2 as YFSETQ. The CDR3 spells CASSFGRGADTQYF. The CDR3 coding sequence is TGCGCCAGCAGCTTCGGCAGGGGGGCAGATACGCAGTATTTT.

The rearrangement links TRBV7-9 to TRBJ2-4; D is uncertain. V was cut by 1 base and J by 2 bases, with 6 bases left in between. This CDR3 spans 14 amino acids. CDR1 is SEHNR and CDR2 is FQNEAQ in the germline V gene (reference sequence). CDR3 sequence (DNA): TGTGCCAGCAGCTTAGGGGCCACCAAAAACATTCAGTACTTC. Its translation: CASSLGATKNIQYF.

This clonotype occurred many times. J is TRBJ2-4 and V is TRBV12-3 or TRBV12-4; no firm D call. This CDR3 region has 13 residues. V lost 5 bases and J lost 2, with 7 bases in between. CDR3 loop: CASSPGPKNIQYF. The CDR3 region has the DNA TGTGCCAGCAGTCCCGGGCCCAAAAACATTCAGTACTTC.

This clonotype appeared many times. This chain uses TRBV7-9 with TRBJ2-5, with D perhaps matching TRBD1 (6 bases). Deletions cut 5 bases from V and 5 bases from J, with 18 bases between. CDR1 is SEHNR and CDR2 is FQNEAQ in the germline V gene (reference sequence). The CDR3 runs to 15 residues. This CDR3 reads CASSPETGSGETQYF. The CDR3 nucleotides read TGTGCCAGCAGCCCGGAAACAGGGTCCGGTGAGACCCAGTACTTC.

This clonotype came up a few times. The chain joins TRBV5-1 to TRBJ2-1; no clear D. The CDR3 has 16 residues. Germline V gives CDR1 SGHRS, CDR2 YFSETQ. Trimming left V 0 bases short and J 8 bases short, with 18 bases between. CDR3 sequence reads: CASSLDRNAPMDEQFF. The CDR3 nucleotides are TGCGCCAGCAGCTTGGACAGAAACGCCCCCATGGATGAGCAGTTCTTC.

V and J are TRBV5-1 and TRBJ1-1; TRBD1 might be the D (6 bases). The CDR3 spans 14 residues. Germline CDR1 is SGHRS and CDR2 is YFSETQ. With 4 bases removed from V and 1 base from J, the gap between germline ends came to 11 bases. The CDR3 loop is CASSQGPGNTEAFF. In nucleotides, the CDR3 is TGCGCCAGCAGCCAGGGGCCAGGGAACACTGAAGCTTTCTTT.